The 29 T cell receptor beta chains below come from one sample, sequenced in a study of cytomegalovirus exposure and HLA in healthy donors. Primers for the PCR totalled 60 Vbeta and 13 Jbeta. Some clones are missing from TCRdb's copy, which holds only in-frame ones; the method was immunoSEQ multiplex PCR. This repertoire includes some 120,000 clones. What was sequenced was PBMCs. The receptor source for this set is a man between 18 and 29 years old in good health and CMV-seronegative.

This rearrangement joins TRBV15 to TRBJ1-6; D call uncertain. The CDR3 is 16 amino acids. The V gene's germline CDR1 is LNHNV and CDR2 YYDKDF (reference sequence). The germline V and J ends were trimmed by 1 base and 8 bases, with 15 bases remaining between them. For the CDR3, the DNA is TGTGCCACCAGCAGAGGCCCCGCGGGGAGGGATTCACCCCTCCACTTT. Amino acids: CATSRGPAGRDSPLHF.

The chain recombines TRBV15 with TRBJ2-4; 9 nucleotides agree with TRBD1. The germline V gene encodes CDR1 LNHNV and CDR2 YYDKDF (reference sequence). Trimming at V came to 0 bases and at J to 5 bases, leaving 11 bases not matched to a gene. This CDR3 has 18 amino acids. The CDR3 sequence: CATSRDNRGRIGENIQYF. The CDR3 DNA follows: TGTGCCACCAGCAGAGATAACAGGGGGCGGATTGGGGAAAACATTCAGTACTTC.

The chain links TRBV6-5 to TRBJ2-7; TRBD1 aligns across 7 bases. With V trimmed by 0 bases and J by 1 base, 3 bases remained unmatched. Germline loops: CDR1 MNHEY, CDR2 SVGAGI. CDR3 length: 15 amino acids. The CDR3 region is CASSYSWGQSYEQYF. The CDR3 DNA follows: TGTGCCAGCAGTTACTCGTGGGGACAGTCCTACGAGCAGTACTTC.

The chain has TRBV7-2 and TRBJ2-2; D may be TRBD1 (7 bases). The CDR3 contains 15 residues. Germline V gene data show CDR1 as SGHTA and CDR2 as FQGNSA. The V gene lost 5 bases and the J gene lost 0 bases, with 10 bases spanning the gap. This CDR3 is CASSAGTANTGELFF. CDR3 sequence (DNA): TGTGCCAGCAGCGCGGGGACAGCGAACACCGGGGAGCTGTTTTTT.

V and J are TRBV5-6 and TRBJ2-1; the D gene is possibly TRBD2 (6 bases). The CDR3 spans 12 residues. Trimming pared 0 bases from V and 14 bases from J, leaving 12 bases between. Germline values: CDR1 SGHDT, CDR2 YYEEEE. The CDR3 region is CASSLATWEEFF. The DNA of the CDR3 is TGTGCCAGCAGCTTGGCCACCTGGGAGGAGTTCTTC.

The rearrangement uses TRBV2 and TRBJ2-3; the D gene is possibly TRBD2 (6 bases). The CDR3 loop spans 16 amino acids. Per the germline V gene, CDR1 is SNHLY and CDR2 is FYNNEI. Trimming took 1 base from V and 2 from J, leaving 13 bases between them. The CDR3, as DNA: TGTGCCAGCAGTGAAGAGCGGGTAGTTATCACAGATACGCAGTATTTT. Its translation: CASSEERVVITDTQYF.

The genes are TRBV19 and TRBJ1-5; TRBD1 is a possible D gene (6 bases). Between the trimmed V and J ends, which lost 4 bases and 7 bases, there was a span of 14 bases. Germline CDR1 is LNHDA and CDR2 is SQIVND (reference sequence). The CDR3 consists of 14 residues. DNA of the CDR3: TGTGCCAGTAGTAGCGAGGGGGTGAGGCAGCCCCAGCATTTT. Its protein product is CASSSEGVRQPQHF.

The V and J genes are TRBV28 and TRBJ2-3; D perhaps matches TRBD2 (6 bases). Trimming left V 9 bases short and J 0 bases short, with 16 bases between. Germline CDR1 and CDR2: MDHEN and SYDVKM. This CDR3 has 15 residues. CDR3 sequence (DNA): TGTGCCAGTTTTAGACGGGAGTATAGCACAGATACGCAGTATTTT. Translating gives CASFRREYSTDTQYF. Using reference TRBV28 and TRBJ2-3 for the parts outside the CDR3, the full variable domain is DVKVTQSSRYLVKRTGEKVFLECVQDMDHENMFWYRQDPGLGLRLIYFSYDVKMKEKGDIPEGYSVSREKKERFSLILESASTNQTSMYLCASFRREYSTDTQYFGPGTRLTVL.

This chain connects TRBV30 to TRBJ1-1; 8 bases fit TRBD1. With 4 bases clipped from V and 7 bases from J, the junction kept 8 bases outside the gene matches. The CDR3 contains 13 residues. Germline assignment: CDR1 GTSNPN and CDR2 SVGIG (reference sequence). The CDR3 DNA sequence: TGTGCCTGGACAGGGGGCCGGGTGGGTGAAGCTTTCTTT. Residues: CAWTGGRVGEAFF.

The genes are TRBV6-4 and TRBJ2-3; unclear D gene. This CDR3 comprises 12 residues. Trimming left V 3 bases short and J 2 bases short, with 3 bases between. Germline loops: CDR1 MRHNA, CDR2 SNTAGT. The CDR3 reads CASSDLTDTQYF. In nucleotides, the CDR3 is TGTGCCAGCAGTGATCTCACAGATACGCAGTATTTT.

The rearrangement uses TRBV5-1 and TRBJ1-4; D uncertain. This CDR3 region has 16 residues. Trimming shortened V by 3 bases and J by 5 bases, and 17 bases separated the two germline ends. CDR1 SGHRS and CDR2 YFSETQ come from the germline V gene. CDR3 residues: CASSSLGLLANEKLFF. The CDR3 DNA sequence: TGCGCCAGCAGCTCCCTAGGACTGCTGGCGAATGAAAAACTGTTTTTT.

The chain has TRBV28 and TRBJ2-1; 8 bases match TRBD2. The germline V gene encodes CDR1 MDHEN and CDR2 SYDVKM. Trimming removed 5 bases from V and 5 bases from J; junction bases left unmatched: 5. This CDR3 region has 14 residues. Written as DNA, the CDR3 is TGTGCCAGCAGTCCGGGACTAGGTGACAATGAGCAGTTCTTC. It specifies CASSPGLGDNEQFF.

V is TRBV27 and J is TRBJ2-3; TRBD2 matches at 7 bases. The CDR3 consists of 17 residues. Germline assignment: CDR1 MNHEY and CDR2 SMNVEV (reference sequence). Unmatched junction bases numbered 9, after V lost 1 base and J lost 2 bases. The CDR3 DNA follows: TGTGCCAGCAGTTTATTCCACCAAGCGGGAAACACAGATACGCAGTATTTT. Protein: CASSLFHQAGNTDTQYF.

This rearrangement joins TRBV7-8 to TRBJ1-2; TRBD1 is a possible D gene (5 bases). Trimming took off 2 bases at V and 6 bases at J, with 13 bases between the two ends. Germline loops: CDR1 SGHVS, CDR2 FQNEAQ. The CDR3 totals 14 residues. CDR3 DNA sequence: TGTGCCAGCAGCTTACCAGGGTTCGCGCATGGCTACACCTTC. It specifies CASSLPGFAHGYTF.

The rearrangement joins TRBV29-1 to TRBJ2-1, with D possibly TRBD1 on 5 matching bases. CDR1 SQVTM and CDR2 ANQGSEA come from the germline V gene. The length of the CDR3 is 14 residues. Trimming stripped 4 bases from V and 6 bases from J, with 16 bases between. CDR3: CSVGPAGLLNEQFF. For the CDR3, the DNA is TGCAGCGTTGGACCGGCAGGGCTACTCAATGAGCAGTTCTTC.

The V gene is TRBV5-8, the J gene TRBJ2-1; 10 bases are a match to TRBD2. CDR3 size: 19 residues. After removal of 0 bases from V and 1 base from J, the junction contained 10 bases not matched to a gene. Germline lookup yields CDR1 SGHTS and CDR2 YDEGEE. The CDR3 DNA is TGTGCCAGCAGCTTGGAACGCAAGACTAGCGGGCCATCCTACAATGAGCAGTTCTTC. Protein: CASSLERKTSGPSYNEQFF. The full variable domain, rest sourced from reference TRBV5-8 and TRBJ2-1, is EAGVTQSPTHLIKTRGQQATLRCSPISGHTSVYWYQQALGLGLQFLLWYDEGEERNRGNFPPRFSGRQFPNYSSELNVNALELEDSALYLCASSLERKTSGPSYNEQFFGPGTRLTVL.

V is TRBV6-5 and J is TRBJ2-5, with 8 bases fitting TRBD1. The germline gives CDR1 MNHEY, CDR2 SVGAGI. This CDR3 has 15 amino acids. The V gene end was trimmed by 6 bases and the J gene end by 1 base; junction bases not matched to a gene: 7. This CDR3 reads CASRRTGTLQETQYF. For the CDR3, the DNA is TGTGCCAGCAGGAGGACAGGGACGCTCCAAGAGACCCAGTACTTC.

The J gene is TRBJ2-2, the V gene TRBV5-1; 10 nucleotides align to TRBD1. From germline, CDR1 is SGHRS and CDR2 YFSETQ. With V trimmed by 4 bases and J by 7 bases, 13 bases remained unmatched. The CDR3 has 17 residues. The CDR3 DNA sequence: TGCGCCAGCAGCACTCCCTCCGGGACAGGGGAGGTCGGGGAGCTGTTTTTT. Translated: CASSTPSGTGEVGELFF.

The rearrangement uses TRBV7-8 and TRBJ1-1; D possibly corresponds to TRBD1 (5 bases). In germline, CDR1 is SGHVS, CDR2 FQNEAQ. V was cut by 7 bases and J by 6 bases, with 18 bases left in between. This CDR3 region has 14 residues. DNA for the CDR3: TGTGCCAGCATCCTGGGGCAGGAAGTGGCTGAAGCTTTCTTT. It encodes CASILGQEVAEAFF.

The CDR3 DNA reads TGTGCCAGCGGAGGGACAGGTTTGCACGAGCAGTACTTC. Encoded protein: CASGGTGLHEQYF. The chain is built from TRBV11-2 and TRBJ2-7; TRBD1 matches 8 bases. The ends lost 8 bases at V and 5 bases at J; junction bases unmatched: 8. This CDR3 has 13 amino acids. Germline lookup yields CDR1 SGHAT and CDR2 FQNNGV.

The chain combines TRBV4-1 with TRBJ2-2; D possibly corresponds to TRBD1 (5 bases). This CDR3 region has 16 residues. The germline CDR1 and CDR2 sequences are MGHRA and YSYEKL. V lost 1 base, J lost 5 bases, and 14 bases lay in between. CDR3 region: CASSQGTGQGTGELFF. In DNA form, the CDR3 reads TGCGCCAGCAGCCAAGGGACGGGTCAGGGTACCGGGGAGCTGTTTTTT.

The V and J genes are TRBV9 and TRBJ2-2; D is unresolved. Trimming pared 0 bases from V and 0 bases from J, leaving 6 bases between. CDR1 SGDLS and CDR2 YYNGEE come from the germline V gene. The CDR3 has 15 residues. CDR3 coding DNA: TGTGCCAGCAGCGTAGTGGCCGCGAACACCGGGGAGCTGTTTTTT. Protein sequence: CASSVVAANTGELFF.

The chain recombines TRBV6-1 with TRBJ1-5, with D tentatively TRBD1 (6 bases). V lost 3 bases and J 6 bases, leaving 12 bases between the germline ends. The CDR3 contains 14 residues. The germline V gene encodes CDR1 MNHNS and CDR2 SASEGT. CDR3 sequence (DNA): TGTGCCAGCAGTGAGTCACAGGGACCTCAGCCCCAGCATTTT. Encoded protein: CASSESQGPQPQHF.

The chain uses TRBV28 and TRBJ2-3; 7 bases are shared with TRBD2. Germline V lookup: CDR1 MDHEN, CDR2 SYDVKM. There are 15 residues in the CDR3. J lost 6 bases, V lost 11 bases, and 17 bases had no gene match. CDR3 nucleotides: TGTGCCGGCTTCGGGACTATCATATCGTGCGATACGCAGTATTTT. Translating gives CAGFGTIISCDTQYF.

The chain joins TRBV4-1 to TRBJ1-1; D call uncertain. Germline V gives CDR1 MGHRA, CDR2 YSYEKL. The CDR3 covers 15 residues. The V and J ends lost 1 base and 1 base respectively, with 10 bases between them. The CDR3 region has the DNA TGCGCCAGCAGCCAAGCGGGGAACTCGAACACTGAAGCTTTCTTT. Encoded protein: CASSQAGNSNTEAFF.

This chain links TRBV5-1 with TRBJ2-5, with TRBD1 matching 9 bases. V gave up 2 bases and J gave up 2 bases; unmatched junction bases: 13. CDR3 size: 18 residues. Germline V gene sequence: CDR1 SGHRS, CDR2 YFSETQ. The CDR3 protein is CASSLPAGQGEVQETQYF. Here the CDR3 DNA reads TGCGCCAGCAGCTTACCCGCGGGACAGGGAGAAGTACAAGAGACCCAGTACTTC.

This chain uses TRBV5-1 with TRBJ1-6, with a tentative D call TRBD1 (6 bases). Looked up from germline, CDR1 is SGHRS and CDR2 is YFSETQ. CDR3 size: 15 residues. V gave up 4 bases and J gave up 7 bases, with 15 bases separating them. In DNA form, the CDR3 reads TGCGCCAGCAGCGCCCAGGGGCCTGGGAATTCACCCCTCCACTTT. Protein sequence: CASSAQGPGNSPLHF. Variable domain in full (rest from reference TRBV5-1 and TRBJ1-6): KAGVTQTPRYLIKTRGQQVTLSCSPISGHRSVSWYQQTPGQGLQFLFEYFSETQRNKGNFPGRFSGRQFSNSRSEMNVSTLELGDSALYLCASSAQGPGNSPLHFGNGTRLTVT.

The rearrangement links TRBV19 to TRBJ2-1; 7 bases are a match to TRBD2. The CDR3 has 14 amino acids. V trimming: 3 bases; J trimming: 7 bases; junction bases outside the gene matches: 6. Germline V gives CDR1 LNHDA, CDR2 SQIVND (reference sequence). CDR3 nucleotide sequence: TGTGCCAGTAGTATCCGCGGGAGCCGGAATGAGCAGTTCTTC. Translation gives CASSIRGSRNEQFF.

CDR3 amino acids: CASSRVLDRVVGYTF. CDR3 DNA: TGCGCCAGCAGCCGAGTATTGGACAGGGTAGTTGGCTACACCTTC. This chain uses TRBV4-1 with TRBJ1-2; 8 bases align to TRBD1. V shed 4 bases and J 7 bases; nucleotides not matched to a gene: 11. Germline-derived CDR1 and CDR2 are MGHRA and YSYEKL. The CDR3 contains 15 residues.